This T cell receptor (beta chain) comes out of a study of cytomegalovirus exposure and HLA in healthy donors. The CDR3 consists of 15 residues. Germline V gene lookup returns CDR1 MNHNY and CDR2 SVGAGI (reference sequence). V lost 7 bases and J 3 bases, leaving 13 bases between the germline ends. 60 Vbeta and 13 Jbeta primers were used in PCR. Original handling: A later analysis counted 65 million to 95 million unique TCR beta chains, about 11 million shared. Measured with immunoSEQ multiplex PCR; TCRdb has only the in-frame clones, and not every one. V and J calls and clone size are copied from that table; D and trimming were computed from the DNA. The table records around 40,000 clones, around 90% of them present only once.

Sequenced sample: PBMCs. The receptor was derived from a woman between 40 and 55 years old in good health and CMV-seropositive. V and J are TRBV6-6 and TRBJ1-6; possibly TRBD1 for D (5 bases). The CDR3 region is CASTRGGDYNSPLHF. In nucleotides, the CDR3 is TGTGCCAGCACTAGGGGAGGGGACTATAATTCACCCCTCCACTTT.